Sequencing of this T cell receptor beta chain was carried out in a study of blood T cell repertoires in COVID-19. In the study overall: Sites across the United States, Italy and Spain contributed samples from acute and convalescent COVID-19.

A single count supports this clone. Original processing notes: Nucleated cell counts were estimated from reference gene primer amplification. Clones were read by immunoSEQ multiplex PCR, and TCRdb kept only the in-frame ones, dropping some. Clone size and V and J calls were adopted from that table, with D and trimming inferred from the DNA. The sample carries roughly 76,000 clones, roughly three quarters recorded once. The V end lost 8 bases, the J end lost 7 bases, and 26 bases lay between the germline ends. Germline CDR1 is SGHAT and CDR2 is FQNNGV. The CDR3 is 16 residues long. The chain links TRBV11-2 to TRBJ2-5, with D perhaps TRBD2 (5 bases). The sequence derives from a man aged 70-80 years with acute or convalescent COVID-19. Sequenced sample: peripheral blood. The CDR3 spells CASLYSGSQTSGTQYF. In DNA, the CDR3 is TGTGCCAGCCTATATTCGGGCAGCCAGACGAGCGGGACCCAGTACTTC. The variable domain in full, completed from reference TRBV11-2 and TRBJ2-5, reads EAGVAQSPRYKIIEKRQSVAFWCNPISGHATLYWYQQILGQGPKLLIQFQNNGVVDDSQLPKDRFSAERLKGVDSTLKIQPAKLEDSAVYLCASLYSGSQTSGTQYFGPGTRLLVL.